What follows are 18 T cell receptor beta chains derived from one specimen sequenced in a study of prognosis after radiotherapy for stage I lung cancer. Genomic DNA served as the source from which two-round multiplex PCR generated TCR beta CDR3 amplicons. First-round PCR, the initial amplification, used primers specific to each TRBV and TRBJ gene. TCRdb re-called the multiplex PCR reads through MiXCR, storing one row per CDR3 protein. This repertoire shows about 31,000 distinct CDR3 sequences, about 42% found once; its top ten account for just over 15%. The sample consisted of PBMCs, taken before or after stereotactic body radiation therapy (not recorded which). The source is a donor aged 50 or older with non-small cell lung cancer.

In this sample, this clonotype turned up many times. The J gene is TRBJ2-3, the V gene TRBV24-1; D remains ambiguous. CDR1 and CDR2 (germline): KGHDR, SFDVKD. The length of the CDR3 is 13 residues. V lost 6 bases and J lost 5, with 11 bases in between. CDR3 nucleotide sequence: TGTGCCACCAGTCACTCCCTCGGAGATACGCAGTATTTT. Translation: CATSHSLGDTQYF.

Regarding this clonotype: The likely explanation is a read error, given a far larger clone one base away. The chain joins TRBV6-8 to TRBJ2-1; TRBD1 is a possible D gene (5 bases). The CDR3 is 16 residues long. From germline, CDR1 is MNHGY and CDR2 SAAAGT. The CDR3 here is CTSSPRQRKNHNEQFF. The CDR3 bases are TGTACCAGCAGTCCCCGACAGAGAAAAAACCACAATGAGCAGTTCTTC.

This clonotype was seen at least ten times. The chain combines TRBV3-1 with TRBJ2-1; TRBD1 is a possible D gene (5 bases). V lost 1 base and J 9 bases, leaving 10 bases between the germline ends. This CDR3 spans 13 amino acids. Germline loops: CDR1 LGHDT, CDR2 YNNKEL (reference sequence). The CDR3 DNA is TGTGCCAGCAGCCAAGGCAGGGCGCTTGAGCAGTTCTTC. Protein product: CASSQGRALEQFF.

At least ten counts were recorded for this clonotype. The chain uses TRBV28 and TRBJ2-1, with 8 bases lining up with TRBD2. Germline V gene sequence: CDR1 MDHEN, CDR2 SYDVKM. The V gene end was trimmed by 4 bases and the J gene end by 2 bases; junction bases not matched to a gene: 7. The CDR3 totals 16 residues. DNA of the CDR3: TGTGCCAGCAGTTCCGACCAGCGGGGGACCTACAATGAGCAGTTCTTC. It encodes CASSSDQRGTYNEQFF. The whole variable domain, filled in from reference TRBV28 and TRBJ2-1, reads DVKVTQSSRYLVKRTGEKVFLECVQDMDHENMFWYRQDPGLGLRLIYFSYDVKMKEKGDIPEGYSVSREKKERFSLILESASTNQTSMYLCASSSDQRGTYNEQFFGPGTRLTVL.

This clonotype showed up many times. The genes are TRBV5-6 and TRBJ1-6, with TRBD1 matching 7 bases. This CDR3 spans 15 amino acids. Germline V lookup: CDR1 SGHDT, CDR2 YYEEEE. V lost 4 bases to trimming and J lost 10 bases; unmatched junction nucleotides: 11. CDR3 residues: CASSVTGNKSSPLHF. DNA of the CDR3: TGTGCCAGCAGCGTGACAGGGAATAAGAGCTCACCCCTCCACTTT. Full variable domain (missing parts from reference TRBV5-6 and TRBJ1-6): DAGVTQSPTHLIKTRGQQVTLRCSPKSGHDTVSWYQQALGQGPQFIFQYYEEEERQRGNFPDRFSGHQFPNYSSELNVNALLLGDSALYLCASSVTGNKSSPLHFGNGTRLTVT.

On this clonotype: Since no conserved phenylalanine or tryptophan closes the CDR3, a read error is the likely cause. V gene TRBV15 combines with J gene TRBJ2-1; possible D gene TRBD2, 6 bases. The V gene lost 2 bases and the J gene lost 2 bases, with 13 bases spanning the gap. The length of the CDR3 is 16 residues. Germline values: CDR1 LNHNV, CDR2 YYDKDF (reference sequence). The CDR3 spells CATSRRGLSAYNEQFL. The CDR3, as DNA: TGTGCCACCAGCAGACGAGGACTATCGGCCTACAATGAGCAGTTCCTC.

The chain joins TRBV7-2 to TRBJ2-5, with 11 bases identical to TRBD2. The length of the CDR3 is 15 residues. V shed 3 bases, J shed 4 bases, and the junction held 4 bases outside the gene matches. The V gene's germline CDR1 is SGHTA and CDR2 FQGNSA. In DNA, the CDR3 is TGTGCCAGCAGCTTTAATAGCGGGAGGGCAGAGACCCAGTACTTC. It translates to CASSFNSGRAETQYF.

By sample fraction, this clonotype is medium-sized. The chain employs TRBV12-3 or TRBV12-4 and TRBJ2-1; the D gene could be TRBD1 or TRBD2 (5 bases each). With 6 bases removed from V and 4 bases from J, the gap between germline ends came to 13 bases. CDR3 length equals 14 residues. The DNA for the CDR3 is TGTGCCAGCAGCCGGGGCCCCCCTTACAATGAGCAGTTCTTC. Protein sequence: CASSRGPPYNEQFF.

The chain combines TRBV5-1 with TRBJ1-4, with D hard to call. The V end was cut by 0 bases, the J end by 7 bases, with 13 bases between. This CDR3 has 15 residues. Germline lookup yields CDR1 SGHRS and CDR2 YFSETQ. The CDR3 loop reads CASSLAAGYGEKLFF. CDR3 DNA sequence: TGCGCCAGCAGCTTGGCCGCGGGGTATGGTGAAAAACTGTTTTTT. The complete variable domain, with remaining parts taken from reference TRBV5-1 and TRBJ1-4, reads KAGVTQTPRYLIKTRGQQVTLSCSPISGHRSVSWYQQTPGQGLQFLFEYFSETQRNKGNFPGRFSGRQFSNSRSEMNVSTLELGDSALYLCASSLAAGYGEKLFFGSGTQLSVL.

This clonotype has at least ten counts. The chain carries TRBV11-2 and TRBJ2-7; 7 bases map to TRBD1. The CDR3 has 14 amino acids. Germline V lookup: CDR1 SGHAT, CDR2 FQNNGV. The V segment lost 2 bases and the J segment 3 bases; nucleotides outside the gene matches: 4. The CDR3 sequence is CASSLYAGGYEQYF. The CDR3 DNA sequence: TGTGCCAGCAGCTTATACGCAGGGGGCTACGAGCAGTACTTC.

The chain joins TRBV6-1 to TRBJ1-2; TRBD1 matches at 7 bases. CDR1 MNHNS and CDR2 SASEGT come from the germline V gene. CDR3 size: 14 residues. CDR3 coding DNA: TGTTCCATCAGACGACAGGGTTTAAACTATGGCTACACCTTC. Its protein is CSIRRQGLNYGYTF.

Concerning this clonotype itself: This is likely an artifact of a read error, given a far larger clone one base away. The V and J genes are TRBV6-9 and TRBJ1-5; 8 nucleotides line up with TRBD1. The CDR3 extends over 14 amino acids. Per germline, CDR1 MNHGY and CDR2 SVAAGI. CDR3 protein: CSSSSGQGGQPQHF. The CDR3 bases are TGTTCCAGCAGTTCTGGACAGGGCGGGCAGCCCCAGCATTTT.

This clonotype has ten or more counts. The V call is TRBV7-9, the J call TRBJ1-1; 7 positions match TRBD1. CDR1 SEHNR and CDR2 FQNEAQ come from the germline V gene (reference sequence). V was pared by 5 bases and J by 3 bases, with 9 bases of the junction left unmatched. The CDR3 length is 15 residues. CDR3 loop: CASSLKGAIDTEAFF. CDR3 sequence (DNA): TGTGCCAGCAGCCTAAAGGGGGCTATTGACACTGAAGCTTTCTTT. Variable domain in full (rest from reference TRBV7-9 and TRBJ1-1): DTGVSQNPRHKITKRGQNVTFRCDPISEHNRLYWYRQTLGQGPEFLTYFQNEAQLEKSRLLSDRFSAERPKGSFSTLEIQRTEQGDSAMYLCASSLKGAIDTEAFFGQGTRLTVV.

The V and J genes are TRBV7-3 and TRBJ2-1; 9 bases map to TRBD2. The germline V gene encodes CDR1 SGHTA and CDR2 FQGTGA. The CDR3 has 15 amino acids. The V and J ends lost 7 bases and 8 bases, in that order; junction bases with no gene match: 12. CDR3 nucleotides: TGTGCCAGCAACCCCGATAGCGGGAGTACCCATGAGCAGTTCTTC. Its protein is CASNPDSGSTHEQFF.

This clonotype was seen at least ten times. The rearrangement links TRBV5-1 to TRBJ2-5; D is perhaps TRBD1 (6 bases). Germline CDR1 and CDR2: SGHRS and YFSETQ. CDR3 length: 13 amino acids. V was pared by 1 base and J by 5 bases, with 9 bases between. The CDR3 DNA reads TGCGCCAGCAGCTTGACCCAGGGGGAGACCCAGTACTTC. Encoded protein: CASSLTQGETQYF.

With regard to this clonotype: A much larger clone lies one base from this, so it may be a read error. This rearrangement joins TRBV20-1 to TRBJ1-6; D gene ambiguous. This CDR3 has 15 residues. In germline, CDR1 is DFQATT, CDR2 SNEGSKA (reference sequence). The CDR3 loop reads CGAPSSSSYNSPLHF. The CDR3 DNA is TGCGGTGCTCCGTCCAGTTCCTCCTATAATTCACCCCTCCACTTT.

This clonotype has ten or more counts. This rearrangement joins TRBV15 to TRBJ2-1; D is unresolved. Germline values: CDR1 LNHNV, CDR2 YYDKDF (reference sequence). V lost 0 bases to trimming and J lost 0 bases, with 9 bases between them. The CDR3 runs 16 residues. In DNA, the CDR3 is TGTGCCACCAGCAGAGATAAACGGAGCTCCTACAATGAGCAGTTCTTC. Translating gives CATSRDKRSSYNEQFF.

The sample holds many counts of this clonotype. J is TRBJ1-1 and V is TRBV7-9; a weak D match, TRBD1 (5 bases). V shed 6 bases and J shed 1 base, with 9 bases lying between them. CDR3 length equals 13 residues. Germline CDR1 is SEHNR and CDR2 is FQNEAQ (reference sequence). Written as DNA, the CDR3 is TGTGCCAGCAGTGTCGACAGGAACACTGAAGCTTTCTTT. This encodes CASSVDRNTEAFF.